This T cell receptor beta chain was documented in a study of T cell clonotyping in hematopoietic cell transplantation. General observations from the study: After transplant, recipient diversity fell while pathologically expanded clonotypes grew through day 180. CD4 and CD8 repertoire contributions could not be separated without sorting. Few recipient clonotypes overlapped donors; over 95% were de novo at given depth. Graft donor and pretransplant recipient Inverse Simpson Index values predicted broader posttransplant TCR diversity.

This clone was observed a few times. The antigen remains unidentified. The V and J ends lost 5 bases and 4 bases, in that order; junction bases with no gene match: 9. The length of the CDR3 is 15 residues. CDR1 and CDR2 (germline): MNHEY, SMNVEV (reference sequence). Profiling relied on immunoSEQ multiplex PCR, and the TCRdb table lists in-frame clones only, not all of them. The table includes about 69,000 clones, about 93% detected once. This clonotype was obtained from a man in his fifties or sixties in good health. Some clones in this sample may be carry-over from other donors' samples. Sequencing was done on a sample of peripheral blood mononuclear cells. The chain couples TRBV27 to TRBJ2-7, with 9 bases matching TRBD1. The CDR3 region is CASSTYGTGLYEQYF. The CDR3 region has the DNA TGTGCCAGCAGTACATACGGGACAGGGTTATACGAGCAGTACTTC.